This T cell receptor (beta chain) was identified in a study of T cell changes during pregnancy in multiple sclerosis. The germline V gene has CDR1 MNHEY and CDR2 SMNVEV (reference sequence). The CDR3 covers 13 residues. J gave up 3 bases and V 5 bases, and 3 bases lay outside the gene matches. The method was immunoSEQ multiplex PCR; TCRdb's version includes in-frame clones alone and lacks a portion of them. The repertoire holds some 60,000 clones, with 85% to 90% as singletons. The clonotype was recovered from a human donor whose cells served as feeder cells for cultures in a pregnancy study. Sequences were obtained from peripheral blood from another person, used as feeder cells. This chain uses TRBV27 with TRBJ2-5; 7 bases match TRBD2. The CDR3: CASSREVEETQYF. The CDR3 coding sequence is TGTGCCAGCAGTCGGGAGGTTGAAGAGACCCAGTACTTC.